What follows describes a single T cell receptor (beta chain). Its matching antigen is unknown. The sample comes from a study of beta chain features in type 1 diabetes. Expressed TCRB transcripts were sequenced because the isolated RNA had all been reverse transcribed beforehand. Clones were sequenced by immunoSEQ multiplex PCR, and TCRdb holds only the in-frame ones, with some missing. The profile shows about 240,000 clones, around 26% of them singletons. Study findings and constraints: Overrepresentation of cells with high TCR expression could result from cDNA sequencing.

The sample taken for sequencing was central memory CD4+ T cells from blood. The origin of this receptor is a man aged 25 to 45 in good health.

The CDR3 DNA is TGTGCCAGCAGCTTATGGGACAGGACCTACGAGCAGTACTTC. It codes for CASSLWDRTYEQYF. The chain recombines TRBV7-2 with TRBJ2-7, with 8 bases lining up with TRBD1. The J segment lost 2 bases and the V segment lost 2 bases, leaving 2 bases of the junction unmatched. This CDR3 comprises 14 residues. CDR1 is SGHTA and CDR2 is FQGNSA in the germline V gene.